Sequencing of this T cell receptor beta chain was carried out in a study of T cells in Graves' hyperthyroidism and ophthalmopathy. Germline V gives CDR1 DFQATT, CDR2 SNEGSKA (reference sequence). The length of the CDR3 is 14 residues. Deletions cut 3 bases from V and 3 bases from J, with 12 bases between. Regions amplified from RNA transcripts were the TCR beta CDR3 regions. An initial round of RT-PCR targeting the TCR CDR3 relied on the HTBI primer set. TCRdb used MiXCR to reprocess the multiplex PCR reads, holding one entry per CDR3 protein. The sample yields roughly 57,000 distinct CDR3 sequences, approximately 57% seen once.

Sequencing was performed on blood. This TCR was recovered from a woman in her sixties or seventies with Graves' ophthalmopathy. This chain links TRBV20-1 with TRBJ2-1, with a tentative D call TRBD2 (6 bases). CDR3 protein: CSARTGTDYNEQFF. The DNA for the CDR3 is TGCAGTGCTAGGACCGGGACTGACTACAATGAGCAGTTCTTC.